In this sample, the clone carrying this T cell receptor beta chain turned up many times. The antigen is unknown. First hyperthyroidism diagnosis is when the blood sample was obtained, before any ophthalmopathy symptoms. What was amplified from RNA transcripts were TCR beta CDR3 regions. HTBI primers were the set used in a first-round RT-PCR of the TCR CDR3. Each CDR3 protein gets one entry after TCRdb re-called the multiplex PCR reads with MiXCR. The sample consists of 300,000 to 450,000 distinct CDR3 sequences, less than 20% of them appearing once. The sample originates from a study of T cells in Graves' hyperthyroidism and ophthalmopathy. The CDR3 extends over 15 amino acids. The ends lost 4 bases at V and 6 bases at J; junction bases unmatched: 6. The V gene's germline CDR1 is MDHEN and CDR2 SYDVKM. Study-wide results and limits: Most clonotypes expanded in the thyroid (above 0.001) were also present in blood.

Sequenced input: blood. The gene calls are TRBV28 and TRBJ2-2; 9 bases match TRBD1. The sequence was collected from a woman between 18 and 29 years old with Graves' hyperthyroidism that later progressed to Graves' ophthalmopathy. The CDR3 is CASSSWTGEAGELFF. CDR3 coding DNA: TGTGCCAGCAGTTCCTGGACAGGGGAGGCCGGGGAGCTGTTTTTT.